This T cell receptor beta chain was sequenced during a study of blood T cell repertoires in COVID-19. Study overall: Samples came from the United States, Italy and Spain, spanning acute and convalescent COVID-19.

This clone was observed a single time. Data came from immunoSEQ multiplex PCR; TCRdb stores just in-frame clones and leaves some out. The data show under 200,000 clones, 82% seen once. CDR1 and CDR2 (germline): MNHEY, SMNVEV (reference sequence). With 0 bases clipped from V and 4 bases from J, the junction kept 0 bases outside the gene matches. CDR3 length equals 13 residues. V and J are TRBV27 and TRBJ2-7; 7 bases are shared with TRBD1. The TCR comes from a woman aged 55-69 years with COVID-19, enrolled during active disease. The sequenced material came from peripheral blood. The CDR3 region has the DNA TGTGCCAGCAGTTTATCGGGACAGTACGAGCAGTACTTC. The encoded protein is CASSLSGQYEQYF.